This record looks at one TCR beta chain sequence and its context. The data belong to a study of shared clonotypes between healthy human individuals. The protocol was immunoSEQ multiplex PCR, while the TCRdb copy is restricted to in-frame clones and leaves out a portion. The sample lists hundreds of thousands of clones, around 78% occurring once. The J segment lost 6 bases and the V segment lost 1 base, leaving 10 bases of the junction unmatched. CDR1 and CDR2 from the germline V gene are SGHVS and FQNEAQ. This CDR3 is built from 16 residues. The source of this sequence is a woman in her forties in good health. Some clones in this sample may be carry-over from other donors' samples. The specimen sequenced was PBMCs. The V and J genes are TRBV7-8 and TRBJ2-7, with 9 bases matching TRBD2. The CDR3 region has the DNA TGTGCCAGCAGCTTAGGACGCGGGAGGGGACGGGGCGAGCAGTACTTC. The encoded protein is CASSLGRGRGRGEQYF.